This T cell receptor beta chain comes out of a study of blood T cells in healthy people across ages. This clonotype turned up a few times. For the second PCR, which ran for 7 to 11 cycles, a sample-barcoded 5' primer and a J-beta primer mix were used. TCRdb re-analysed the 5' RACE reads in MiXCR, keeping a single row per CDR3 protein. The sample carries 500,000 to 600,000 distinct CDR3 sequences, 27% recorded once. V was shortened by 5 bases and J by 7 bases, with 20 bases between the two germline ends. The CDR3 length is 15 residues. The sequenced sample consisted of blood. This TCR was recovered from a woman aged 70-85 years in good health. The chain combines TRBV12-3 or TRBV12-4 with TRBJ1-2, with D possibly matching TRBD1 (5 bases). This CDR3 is CASSGGTAMMGGYTF. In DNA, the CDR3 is TGTGCCAGCAGTGGGGGGACGGCAATGATGGGTGGCTACACCTTC.